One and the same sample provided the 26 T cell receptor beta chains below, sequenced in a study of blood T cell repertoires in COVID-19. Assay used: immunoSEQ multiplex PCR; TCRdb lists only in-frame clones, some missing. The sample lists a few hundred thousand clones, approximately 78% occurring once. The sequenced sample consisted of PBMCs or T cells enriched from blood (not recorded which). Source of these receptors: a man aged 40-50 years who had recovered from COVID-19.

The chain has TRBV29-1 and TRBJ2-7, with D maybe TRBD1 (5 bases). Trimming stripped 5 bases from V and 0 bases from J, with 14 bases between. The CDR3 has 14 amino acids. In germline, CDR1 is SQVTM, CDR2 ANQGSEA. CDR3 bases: TGCAGCGTTAAGGCACAGGCAAACTCCTACGAGCAGTACTTC. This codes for CSVKAQANSYEQYF.

The chain's CDR3 is CASSHLGTGNTEAFF. The CDR3 nucleotides are TGTGCCAGCAGCCACCTGGGGACAGGGAACACTGAAGCTTTCTTT. The chain combines TRBV4-2 with TRBJ1-1, with 8 bases that match TRBD1. Germline CDR1 reads LGHNA; CDR2 reads YNFKEQ. Trimming at V came to 3 bases and at J to 1 base, leaving 4 bases not matched to a gene. There are 15 residues in the CDR3.

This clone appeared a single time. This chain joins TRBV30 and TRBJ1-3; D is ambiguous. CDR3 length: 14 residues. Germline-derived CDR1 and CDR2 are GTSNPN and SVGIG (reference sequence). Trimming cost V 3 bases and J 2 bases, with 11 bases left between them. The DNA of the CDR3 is TGTGCCTGGAGACCCACAATCCCTGGAAACACCATATATTTT. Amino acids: CAWRPTIPGNTIYF.

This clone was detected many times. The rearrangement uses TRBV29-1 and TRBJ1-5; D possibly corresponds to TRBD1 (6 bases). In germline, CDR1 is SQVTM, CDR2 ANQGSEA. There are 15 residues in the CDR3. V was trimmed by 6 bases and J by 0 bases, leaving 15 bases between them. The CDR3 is CSVVEQGNSNQPQHF. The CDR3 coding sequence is TGCAGCGTGGTCGAACAGGGTAATAGCAATCAGCCCCAGCATTTT.

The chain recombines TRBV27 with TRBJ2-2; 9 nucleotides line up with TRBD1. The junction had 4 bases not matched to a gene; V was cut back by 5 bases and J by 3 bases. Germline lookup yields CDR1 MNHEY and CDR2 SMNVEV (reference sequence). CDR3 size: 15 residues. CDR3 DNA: TGTGCCAGCAGTAAGGACAGGGGATACACCGGGGAGCTGTTTTTT. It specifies CASSKDRGYTGELFF.

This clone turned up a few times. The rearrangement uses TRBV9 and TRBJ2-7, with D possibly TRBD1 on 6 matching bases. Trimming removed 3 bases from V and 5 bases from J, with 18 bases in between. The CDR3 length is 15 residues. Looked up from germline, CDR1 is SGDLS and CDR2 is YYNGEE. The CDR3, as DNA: TGTGCCAGCAGCGACGACAGGCTGTCGGTGAACGAGCAGTACTTC. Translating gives CASSDDRLSVNEQYF.

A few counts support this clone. DNA for the CDR3: TGCGCCAGCAGCCGGGAGGCCGGGGAGCTGTTTTTT. Translated: CASSREAGELFF. The rearrangement joins TRBV4-1 to TRBJ2-2, with a weak D call TRBD2 (6 bases). Germline V CDR1 and CDR2: MGHRA, YSYEKL. This CDR3 comprises 12 residues. V lost 4 bases and J 6 bases, leaving 6 bases between the germline ends.

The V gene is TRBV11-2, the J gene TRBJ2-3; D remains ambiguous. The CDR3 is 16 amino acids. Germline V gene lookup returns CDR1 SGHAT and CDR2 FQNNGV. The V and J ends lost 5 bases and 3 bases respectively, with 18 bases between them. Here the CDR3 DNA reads TGTGCCAGCAGCCCCCTCGGGTTGTGGCGGACAGATACGCAGTATTTT. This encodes CASSPLGLWRTDTQYF.

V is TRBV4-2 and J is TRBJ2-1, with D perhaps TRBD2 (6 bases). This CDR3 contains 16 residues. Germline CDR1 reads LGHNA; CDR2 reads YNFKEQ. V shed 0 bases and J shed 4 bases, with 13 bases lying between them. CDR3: CASSQDFAGSYNEQFF. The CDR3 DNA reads TGTGCCAGCAGCCAAGATTTCGCGGGGTCATACAATGAGCAGTTCTTC.

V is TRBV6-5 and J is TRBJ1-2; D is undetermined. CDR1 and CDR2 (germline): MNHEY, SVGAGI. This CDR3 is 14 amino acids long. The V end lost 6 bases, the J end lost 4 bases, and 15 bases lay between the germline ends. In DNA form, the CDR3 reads TGTGCCAGCAGGGTGCAAGAGGGCCCCTATGGCTACACCTTC. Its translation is CASRVQEGPYGYTF.

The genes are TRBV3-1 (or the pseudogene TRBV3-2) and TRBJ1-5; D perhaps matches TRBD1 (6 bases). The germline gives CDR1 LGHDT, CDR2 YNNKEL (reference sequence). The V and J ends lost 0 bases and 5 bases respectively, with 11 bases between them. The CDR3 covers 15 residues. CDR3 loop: CASSQDPTGHQPQHF. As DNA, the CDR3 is TGTGCCAGCAGCCAAGATCCAACAGGGCATCAGCCCCAGCATTTT.

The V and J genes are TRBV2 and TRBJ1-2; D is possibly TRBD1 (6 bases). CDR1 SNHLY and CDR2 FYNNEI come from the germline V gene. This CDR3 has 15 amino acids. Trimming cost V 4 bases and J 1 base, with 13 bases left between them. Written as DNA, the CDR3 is TGTGCCAGCAGTGCGGCAGGGGCTTTTAACTATGGCTACACCTTC. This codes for CASSAAGAFNYGYTF. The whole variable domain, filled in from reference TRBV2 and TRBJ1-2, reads EPEVTQTPSHQVTQMGQEVILRCVPISNHLYFYWYRQILGQKVEFLVSFYNNEISEKSEIFDDQFSVERPDGSNFTLKIRSTKLEDSAMYFCASSAAGAFNYGYTFGSGTRLTVV.

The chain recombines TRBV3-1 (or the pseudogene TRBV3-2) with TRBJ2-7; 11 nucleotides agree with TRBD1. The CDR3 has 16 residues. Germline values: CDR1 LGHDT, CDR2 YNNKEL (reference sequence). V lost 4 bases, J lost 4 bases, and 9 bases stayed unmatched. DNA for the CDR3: TGTGCCAGCAGCCCCGATGGGGGGACAGGGGGGTACGAGCAGTACTTC. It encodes CASSPDGGTGGYEQYF.

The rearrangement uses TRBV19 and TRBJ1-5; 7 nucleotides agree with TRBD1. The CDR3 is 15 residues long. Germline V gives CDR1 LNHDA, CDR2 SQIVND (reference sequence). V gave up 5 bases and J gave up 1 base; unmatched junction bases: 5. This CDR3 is CASSLGQLSNQPQHF. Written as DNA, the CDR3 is TGTGCCAGTAGTTTGGGACAGTTAAGCAATCAGCCCCAGCATTTT.

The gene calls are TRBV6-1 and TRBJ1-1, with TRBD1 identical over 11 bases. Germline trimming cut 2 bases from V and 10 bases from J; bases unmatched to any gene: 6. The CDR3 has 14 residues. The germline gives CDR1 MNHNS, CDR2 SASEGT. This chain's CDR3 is CASSEFGTGGRAFF. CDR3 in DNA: TGTGCCAGCAGTGAATTTGGGACAGGGGGTAGAGCTTTCTTT.

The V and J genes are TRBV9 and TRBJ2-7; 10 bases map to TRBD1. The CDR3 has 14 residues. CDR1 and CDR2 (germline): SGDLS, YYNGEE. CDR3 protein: CAKRGTGVPYEQYF. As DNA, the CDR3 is TGTGCTAAAAGGGGGACAGGGGTTCCCTACGAGCAGTACTTC.

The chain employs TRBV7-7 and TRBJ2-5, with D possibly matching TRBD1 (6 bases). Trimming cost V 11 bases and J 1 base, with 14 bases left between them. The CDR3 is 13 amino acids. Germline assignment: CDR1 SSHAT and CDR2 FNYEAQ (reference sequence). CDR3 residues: CAGAQGTQETQYF. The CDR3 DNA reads TGTGCCGGTGCCCAGGGGACCCAAGAGACCCAGTACTTC.

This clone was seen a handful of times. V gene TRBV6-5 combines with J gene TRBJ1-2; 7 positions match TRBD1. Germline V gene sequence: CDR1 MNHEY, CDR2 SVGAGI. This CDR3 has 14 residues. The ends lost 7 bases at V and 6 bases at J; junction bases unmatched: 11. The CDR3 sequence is CASTKTGRMDGYTF. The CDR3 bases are TGTGCCAGCACCAAGACAGGGAGAATGGATGGCTACACCTTC.

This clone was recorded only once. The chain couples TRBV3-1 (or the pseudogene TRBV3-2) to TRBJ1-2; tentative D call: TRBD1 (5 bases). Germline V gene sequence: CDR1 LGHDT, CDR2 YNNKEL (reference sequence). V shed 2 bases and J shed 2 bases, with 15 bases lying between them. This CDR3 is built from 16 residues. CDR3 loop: CASSQSSGGGNYGYTF. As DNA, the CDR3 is TGTGCCAGCAGCCAATCCTCGGGGGGTGGGAACTATGGCTACACCTTC.

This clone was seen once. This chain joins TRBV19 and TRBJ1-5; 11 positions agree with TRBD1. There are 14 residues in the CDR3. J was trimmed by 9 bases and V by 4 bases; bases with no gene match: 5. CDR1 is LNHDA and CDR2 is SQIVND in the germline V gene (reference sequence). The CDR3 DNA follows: TGTGCCAGTAGTACGGGACAGGGGGAATGGCCCCAGCATTTT. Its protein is CASSTGQGEWPQHF. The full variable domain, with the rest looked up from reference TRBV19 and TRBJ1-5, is DGGITQSPKYLFRKEGQNVTLSCEQNLNHDAMYWYRQDPGQGLRLIYYSQIVNDFQKGDIAEGYSVSREKKESFPLTVTSAQKNPTAFYLCASSTGQGEWPQHFGDGTRLSIL.

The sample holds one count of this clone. CDR3 coding DNA: TGTGCCAGTAGTCCGACAGTTTCTCCATATTACACCTTC. Protein product: CASSPTVSPYYTF. The chain uses TRBV19 and TRBJ1-2; D possibly corresponds to TRBD1 (5 bases). There are 13 residues in the CDR3. V lost 5 bases to trimming and J lost 11 bases, with 18 bases between them. The germline V gene encodes CDR1 LNHDA and CDR2 SQIVND (reference sequence).

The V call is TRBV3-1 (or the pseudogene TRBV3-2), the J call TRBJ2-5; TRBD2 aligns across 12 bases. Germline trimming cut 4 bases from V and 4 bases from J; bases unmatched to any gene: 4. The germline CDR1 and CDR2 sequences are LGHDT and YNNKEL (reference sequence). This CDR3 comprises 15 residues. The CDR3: CASSRGLAGPETQYF. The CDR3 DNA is TGTGCCAGCAGCCGCGGACTAGCGGGGCCAGAGACCCAGTACTTC.

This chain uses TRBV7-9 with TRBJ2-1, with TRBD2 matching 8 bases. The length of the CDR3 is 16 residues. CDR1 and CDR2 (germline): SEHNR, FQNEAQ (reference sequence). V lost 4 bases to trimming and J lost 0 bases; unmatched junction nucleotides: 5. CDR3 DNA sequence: TGTGCCAGCAGCTCGTCGGGGGGGCGCTCCTACAATGAGCAGTTCTTC. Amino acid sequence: CASSSSGGRSYNEQFF.

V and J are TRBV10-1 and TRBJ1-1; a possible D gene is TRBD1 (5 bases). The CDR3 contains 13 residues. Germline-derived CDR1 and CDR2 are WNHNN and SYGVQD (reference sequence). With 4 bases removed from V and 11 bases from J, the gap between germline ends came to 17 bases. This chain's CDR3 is CASSAGEGIIAFF. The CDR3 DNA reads TGCGCCAGCAGTGCGGGGGAAGGGATAATCGCTTTCTTT.

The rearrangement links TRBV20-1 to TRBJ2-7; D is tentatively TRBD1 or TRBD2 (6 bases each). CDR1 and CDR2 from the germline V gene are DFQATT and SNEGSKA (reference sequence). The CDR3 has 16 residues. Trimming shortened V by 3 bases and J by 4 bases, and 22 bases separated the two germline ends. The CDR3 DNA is TGCAGTGCTAGTGGGGGGCAGGGATCGGTAACTTACGAGCAGTACTTC. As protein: CSASGGQGSVTYEQYF.

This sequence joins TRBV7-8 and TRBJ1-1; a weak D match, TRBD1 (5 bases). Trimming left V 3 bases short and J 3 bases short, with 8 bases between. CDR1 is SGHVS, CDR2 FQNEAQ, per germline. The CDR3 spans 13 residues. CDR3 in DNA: TGTGCCAGCAGCTTGAGACAGTACACTGAAGCTTTCTTT. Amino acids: CASSLRQYTEAFF.